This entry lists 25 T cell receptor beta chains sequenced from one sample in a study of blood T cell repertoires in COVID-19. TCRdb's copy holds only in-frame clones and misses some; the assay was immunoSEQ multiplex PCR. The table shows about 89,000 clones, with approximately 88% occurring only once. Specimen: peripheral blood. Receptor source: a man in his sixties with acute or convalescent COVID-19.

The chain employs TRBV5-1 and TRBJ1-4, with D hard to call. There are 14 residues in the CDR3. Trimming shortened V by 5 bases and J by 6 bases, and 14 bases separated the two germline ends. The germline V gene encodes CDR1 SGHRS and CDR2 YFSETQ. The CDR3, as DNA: TGCGCCAGCAGACCTATCCCGGGAGATGAAAAACTGTTTTTT. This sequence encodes CASRPIPGDEKLFF.

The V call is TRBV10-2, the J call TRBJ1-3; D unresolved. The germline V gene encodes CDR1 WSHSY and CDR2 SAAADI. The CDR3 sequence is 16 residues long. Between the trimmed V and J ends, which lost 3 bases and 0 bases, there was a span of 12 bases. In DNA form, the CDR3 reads TGCGCCAGCAGTGATTTTCGAGGACTCTCTGGAAACACCATATATTTT. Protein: CASSDFRGLSGNTIYF.

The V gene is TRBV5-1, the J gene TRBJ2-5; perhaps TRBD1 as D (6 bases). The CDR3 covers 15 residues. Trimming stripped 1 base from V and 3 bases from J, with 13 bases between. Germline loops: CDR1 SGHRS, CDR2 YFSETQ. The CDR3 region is CASSLFAGVEETQYF. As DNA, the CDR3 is TGCGCCAGCAGCTTGTTCGCAGGGGTTGAAGAGACCCAGTACTTC.

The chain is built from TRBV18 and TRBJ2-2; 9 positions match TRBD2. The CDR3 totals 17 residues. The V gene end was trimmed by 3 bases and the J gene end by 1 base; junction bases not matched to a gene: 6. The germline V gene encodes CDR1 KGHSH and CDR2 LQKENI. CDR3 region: CASSPREGPMNTGELFF. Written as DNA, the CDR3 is TGTGCCAGCTCACCGCGGGAGGGCCCTATGAACACCGGGGAGCTGTTTTTT.

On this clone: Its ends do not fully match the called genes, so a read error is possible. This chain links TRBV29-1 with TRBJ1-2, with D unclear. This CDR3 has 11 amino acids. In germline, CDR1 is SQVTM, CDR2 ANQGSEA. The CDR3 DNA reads TGCAGCGTTGGCGTTAACCATGGCTACACCTTC. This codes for CSVGVNHGYTF.

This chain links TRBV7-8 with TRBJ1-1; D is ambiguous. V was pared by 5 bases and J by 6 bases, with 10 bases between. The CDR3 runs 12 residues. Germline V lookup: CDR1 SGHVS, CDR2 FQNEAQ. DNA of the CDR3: TGTGCCAGCAGCCGTGCCGGGGCTGAAGCTTTCTTT. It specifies CASSRAGAEAFF. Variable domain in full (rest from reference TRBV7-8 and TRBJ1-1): GAGVSQSPRYKVAKRGQDVALRCDPISGHVSLFWYQQALGQGPEFLTYFQNEAQLDKSGLPSDRFFAERPEGSVSTLKIQRTQQEDSAVYLCASSRAGAEAFFGQGTRLTVV.

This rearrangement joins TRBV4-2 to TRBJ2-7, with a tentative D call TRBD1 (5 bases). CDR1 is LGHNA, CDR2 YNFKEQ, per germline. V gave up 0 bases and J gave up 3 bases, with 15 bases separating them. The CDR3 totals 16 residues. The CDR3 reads CASSQDGHLGDYEQYF. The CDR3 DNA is TGTGCCAGCAGCCAAGATGGACACCTGGGCGACTACGAGCAGTACTTC.

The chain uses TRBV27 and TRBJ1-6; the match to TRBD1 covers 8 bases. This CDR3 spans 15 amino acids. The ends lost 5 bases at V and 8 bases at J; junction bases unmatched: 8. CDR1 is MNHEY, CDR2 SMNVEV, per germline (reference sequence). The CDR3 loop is CASSLQTGGYSPLHF. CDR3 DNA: TGTGCCAGCAGTCTCCAAACAGGGGGGTATTCACCCCTCCACTTT.

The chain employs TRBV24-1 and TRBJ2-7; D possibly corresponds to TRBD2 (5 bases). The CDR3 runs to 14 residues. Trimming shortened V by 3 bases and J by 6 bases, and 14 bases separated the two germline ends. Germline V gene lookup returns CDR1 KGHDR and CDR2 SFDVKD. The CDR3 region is CATSDAARGSEQYF. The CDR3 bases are TGTGCCACCAGTGATGCGGCCCGGGGATCCGAGCAGTACTTC.

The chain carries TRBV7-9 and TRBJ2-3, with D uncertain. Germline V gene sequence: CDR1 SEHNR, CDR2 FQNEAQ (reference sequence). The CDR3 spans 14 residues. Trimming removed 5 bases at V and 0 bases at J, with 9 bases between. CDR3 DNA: TGTGCCAGCAGCCGCCTAGTGAGCACAGATACGCAGTATTTT. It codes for CASSRLVSTDTQYF. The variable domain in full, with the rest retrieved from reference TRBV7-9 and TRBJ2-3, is DTGVSQNPRHKITKRGQNVTFRCDPISEHNRLYWYRQTLGQGPEFLTYFQNEAQLEKSRLLSDRFSAERPKGSFSTLEIQRTEQGDSAMYLCASSRLVSTDTQYFGPGTRLTVL.

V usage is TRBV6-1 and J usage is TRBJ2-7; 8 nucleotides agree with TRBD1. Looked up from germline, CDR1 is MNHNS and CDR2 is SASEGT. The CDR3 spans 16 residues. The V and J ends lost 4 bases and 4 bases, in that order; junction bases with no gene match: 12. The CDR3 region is CASSVGQGATRYEQYF. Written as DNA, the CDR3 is TGTGCCAGCAGTGTGGGTCAGGGGGCAACTAGGTACGAGCAGTACTTC.

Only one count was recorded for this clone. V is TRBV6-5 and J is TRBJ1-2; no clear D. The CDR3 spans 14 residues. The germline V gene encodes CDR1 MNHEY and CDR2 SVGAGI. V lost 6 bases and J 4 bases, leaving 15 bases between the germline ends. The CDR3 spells CASRKLGEIYGYTF. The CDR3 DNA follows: TGTGCCAGCAGAAAACTCGGGGAGATCTATGGCTACACCTTC.

Here the CDR3 reads CASSTSDLDRGNTEAFF. DNA for the CDR3: TGTGCCAGCAGCACTTCGGATTTGGACAGGGGGAACACTGAAGCTTTCTTT. The V gene is TRBV9, the J gene TRBJ1-1, with TRBD1 matching over 9 bases. The CDR3 length is 17 residues. The V gene end was trimmed by 4 bases and the J gene end by 1 base; junction bases not matched to a gene: 11. Germline values: CDR1 SGDLS, CDR2 YYNGEE.

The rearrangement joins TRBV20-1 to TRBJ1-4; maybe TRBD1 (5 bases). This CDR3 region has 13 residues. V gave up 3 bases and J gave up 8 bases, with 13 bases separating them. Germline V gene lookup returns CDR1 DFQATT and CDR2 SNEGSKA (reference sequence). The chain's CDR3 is CSASGRVGEKLFF. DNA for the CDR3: TGCAGTGCTAGTGGCAGGGTAGGCGAAAAACTGTTTTTT.

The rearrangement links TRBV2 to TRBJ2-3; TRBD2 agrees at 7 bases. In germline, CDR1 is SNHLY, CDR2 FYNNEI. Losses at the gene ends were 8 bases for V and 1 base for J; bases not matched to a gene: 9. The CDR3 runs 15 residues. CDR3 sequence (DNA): TGTGCCAGCGGGGGGGTTGGTCAGGGCACAGATACGCAGTATTTT. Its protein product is CASGGVGQGTDTQYF.

The CDR3, as DNA: TGTGCCAGCAGTGCCTCACAGGGGGTCTATGGCTACACCTTC. As protein: CASSASQGVYGYTF. The chain couples TRBV6-4 to TRBJ1-2; 8 bases align to TRBD1. CDR3 length: 14 amino acids. The germline V gene encodes CDR1 MRHNA and CDR2 SNTAGT. J was trimmed by 4 bases and V by 4 bases; bases with no gene match: 5.

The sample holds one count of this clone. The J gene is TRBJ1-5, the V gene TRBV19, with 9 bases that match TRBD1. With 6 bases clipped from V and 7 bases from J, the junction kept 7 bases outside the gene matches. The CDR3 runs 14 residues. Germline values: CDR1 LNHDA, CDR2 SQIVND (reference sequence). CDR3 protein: CASRDRDRDQPQHF. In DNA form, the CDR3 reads TGTGCCAGTAGGGACCGGGACAGGGACCAGCCCCAGCATTTT.

The CDR3 nucleotides are TGTGCCAGCAGCTTGACAGGTAGCTCCTACGAGCAGTACTTC. Translating it yields CASSLTGSSYEQYF. V usage is TRBV5-4 and J usage is TRBJ2-7, with D perhaps TRBD1 (5 bases). V lost 1 base to trimming and J lost 0 bases, with 8 bases between them. The CDR3 spans 14 residues. Germline-derived CDR1 and CDR2 are SGHNT and YYREEE (reference sequence).

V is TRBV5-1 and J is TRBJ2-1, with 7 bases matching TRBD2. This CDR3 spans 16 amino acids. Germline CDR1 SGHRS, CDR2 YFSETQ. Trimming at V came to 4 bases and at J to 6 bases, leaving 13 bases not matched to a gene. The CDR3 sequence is CASSRIAGPPGNEQFF. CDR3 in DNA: TGCGCCAGCAGCCGAATAGCGGGCCCACCGGGCAATGAGCAGTTCTTC.

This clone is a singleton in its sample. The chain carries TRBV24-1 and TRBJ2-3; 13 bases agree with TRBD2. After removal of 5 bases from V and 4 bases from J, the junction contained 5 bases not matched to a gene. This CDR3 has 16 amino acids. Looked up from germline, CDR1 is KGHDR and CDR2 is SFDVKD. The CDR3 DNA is TGTGCCACCAGTGGTGGACTAGCGGGAGAAGCAGATACGCAGTATTTT. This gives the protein CATSGGLAGEADTQYF.

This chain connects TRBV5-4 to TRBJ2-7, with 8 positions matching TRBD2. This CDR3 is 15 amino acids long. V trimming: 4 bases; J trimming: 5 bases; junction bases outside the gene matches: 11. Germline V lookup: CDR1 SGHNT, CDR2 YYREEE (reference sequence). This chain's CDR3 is CASSLGGTRAHEQYF. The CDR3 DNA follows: TGTGCCAGCAGCCTGGGAGGGACTAGAGCCCACGAGCAGTACTTC.

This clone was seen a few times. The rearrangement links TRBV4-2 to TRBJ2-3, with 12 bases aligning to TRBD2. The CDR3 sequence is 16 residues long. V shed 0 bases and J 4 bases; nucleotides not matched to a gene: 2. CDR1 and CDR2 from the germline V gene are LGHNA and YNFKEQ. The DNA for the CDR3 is TGTGCCAGCAGCCAAGATCCTAGCGGGGGGGCAGATACGCAGTATTTT. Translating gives CASSQDPSGGADTQYF.

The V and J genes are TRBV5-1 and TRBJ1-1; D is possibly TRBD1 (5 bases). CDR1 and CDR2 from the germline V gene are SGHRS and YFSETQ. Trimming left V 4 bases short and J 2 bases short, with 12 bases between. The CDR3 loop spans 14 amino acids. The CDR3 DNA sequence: TGCGCCAGCAGCAGCGGGACTCTTAACACTGAAGCTTTCTTT. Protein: CASSSGTLNTEAFF. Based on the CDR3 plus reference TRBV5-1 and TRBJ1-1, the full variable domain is KAGVTQTPRYLIKTRGQQVTLSCSPISGHRSVSWYQQTPGQGLQFLFEYFSETQRNKGNFPGRFSGRQFSNSRSEMNVSTLELGDSALYLCASSSGTLNTEAFFGQGTRLTVV.

CDR3 residues: CASSFGVLETQYF. Written as DNA, the CDR3 is TGTGCCAGCAGCTTCGGGGTTTTGGAGACCCAGTACTTC. The V call is TRBV7-3, the J call TRBJ2-5, with D perhaps matching TRBD2 (5 bases). This CDR3 has 13 residues. Per germline, CDR1 SGHTA and CDR2 FQGTGA. The ends were cut back, 3 bases at V and 5 bases at J, with 10 bases in the middle.

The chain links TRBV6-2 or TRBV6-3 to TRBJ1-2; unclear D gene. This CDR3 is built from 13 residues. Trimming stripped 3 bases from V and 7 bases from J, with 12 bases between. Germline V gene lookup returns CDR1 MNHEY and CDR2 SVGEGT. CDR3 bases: TGTGCCAGCAGTTATATGGTGGGAGGTGGCTACACCTTC. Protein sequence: CASSYMVGGGYTF.